This T cell receptor (beta chain) comes out of a study of control samples from healthy donors and cancer patients. Only in-frame clones appear in the TCRdb table, and some are missing; sequencing was by immunoSEQ multiplex PCR. The table records some 100,000 clones, more than 75% of them present only once. The germline gives CDR1 SGHDT, CDR2 YYEEEE. CDR3 length equals 12 residues. The ends were cut back, 6 bases at V and 4 bases at J, with 10 bases in the middle. This clonotype was obtained from a woman aged 50 to 60 in good health. The chain uses TRBV5-6 and TRBJ1-2; D is perhaps TRBD1 (6 bases). Sequencing was carried out using blood. This CDR3 is CASTGGLYGYTF. The DNA of the CDR3 is TGTGCCAGCACGGGGGGGCTCTATGGCTACACCTTC.